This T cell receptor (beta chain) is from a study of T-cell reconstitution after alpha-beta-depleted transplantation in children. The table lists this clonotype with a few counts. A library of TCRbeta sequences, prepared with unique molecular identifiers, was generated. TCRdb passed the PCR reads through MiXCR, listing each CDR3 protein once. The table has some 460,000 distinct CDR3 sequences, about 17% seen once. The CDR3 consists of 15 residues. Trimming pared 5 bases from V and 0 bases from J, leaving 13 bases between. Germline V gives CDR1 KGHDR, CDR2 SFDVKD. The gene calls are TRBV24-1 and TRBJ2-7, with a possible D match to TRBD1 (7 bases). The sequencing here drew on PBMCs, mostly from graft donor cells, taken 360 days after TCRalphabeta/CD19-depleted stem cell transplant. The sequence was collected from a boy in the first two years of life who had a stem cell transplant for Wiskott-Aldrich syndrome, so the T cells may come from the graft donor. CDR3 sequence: CATSGGGDSSYEQYF. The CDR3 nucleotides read TGTGCCACCAGTGGAGGAGGGGACAGCTCCTACGAGCAGTACTTC.